Shown below are 20 T cell receptor beta chains from a single sample sequenced in a study of blood T cell repertoires in COVID-19. Data came from immunoSEQ multiplex PCR; TCRdb stores just in-frame clones and leaves some out. The sample contains about 79,000 clones, 80% to 90% of which appear only once. Sequenced material: peripheral blood. The receptors were gathered from a man in his sixties or seventies with active or convalescent COVID-19.

This clone was detected only a few times. This rearrangement joins TRBV5-1 to TRBJ2-1; the match to TRBD2 covers 7 bases. The CDR3 covers 15 residues. The V and J ends lost 3 bases and 5 bases, in that order; junction bases with no gene match: 8. The germline V gene has CDR1 SGHRS and CDR2 YFSETQ. The chain's CDR3 is CASSSRDYLNNEQFF. CDR3 bases: TGCGCCAGCAGCTCCCGGGACTACCTAAACAATGAGCAGTTCTTC.

This clone was seen only a few times. This rearrangement joins TRBV7-2 to TRBJ2-7; TRBD2 matches at 13 bases. The trim removed 2 bases at V and 7 bases at J, leaving 8 bases unmatched. In germline, CDR1 is SGHTA, CDR2 FQGNSA. This CDR3 comprises 16 residues. The CDR3 nucleotides read TGTGCCAGCAGCTTACCCGGGACTAGCGGGACTGGGGAGCAGTACTTC. Translating it yields CASSLPGTSGTGEQYF. The full variable domain, in which reference TRBV7-2 and TRBJ2-7 provide the parts outside the CDR3, is GAGVSQSPSNKVTEKGKDVELRCDPISGHTALYWYRQSLGQGLEFLIYFQGNSAPDKSGLPSDRFSAERTGGSVSTLTIQRTQQEDSAVYLCASSLPGTSGTGEQYFGPGTRLTVT.

CDR3 DNA: TGTGCCAGCAGTGGACAGGGGCCTACCTCCTACGAGCAGTACTTC. This translates into CASSGQGPTSYEQYF. The rearrangement uses TRBV28 and TRBJ2-7, with 9 bases lining up with TRBD1. The CDR3 length is 15 residues. The germline V gene has CDR1 MDHEN and CDR2 SYDVKM. V lost 5 bases to trimming and J lost 0 bases; unmatched junction nucleotides: 5.

In DNA form, the CDR3 reads TGCGCCAGCCGAAAAACGGGACTAGCGAACAATGAGCAGTTCTTC. This codes for CASRKTGLANNEQFF. This rearrangement joins TRBV5-1 to TRBJ2-1, with TRBD2 matching over 10 bases. With V trimmed by 7 bases and J by 5 bases, 9 bases remained unmatched. This CDR3 region has 15 residues. The germline gives CDR1 SGHRS, CDR2 YFSETQ. Complete variable domain (other parts from reference TRBV5-1 and TRBJ2-1): KAGVTQTPRYLIKTRGQQVTLSCSPISGHRSVSWYQQTPGQGLQFLFEYFSETQRNKGNFPGRFSGRQFSNSRSEMNVSTLELGDSALYLCASRKTGLANNEQFFGPGTRLTVL.

The chain recombines TRBV5-1 with TRBJ2-7, with 11 nucleotides matching TRBD2. V lost 0 bases, J lost 5 bases, and 4 bases stayed unmatched. The germline CDR1 and CDR2 sequences are SGHRS and YFSETQ. CDR3 size: 15 residues. The chain's CDR3 is CASSLETSGSHEQYF. DNA for the CDR3: TGCGCCAGCAGCTTGGAAACTAGCGGGAGCCACGAGCAGTACTTC.

The chain joins TRBV19 to TRBJ1-1; 9 bases match TRBD1. V lost 3 bases, J lost 1 base, and 6 bases stayed unmatched. This CDR3 spans 16 amino acids. Per germline, CDR1 LNHDA and CDR2 SQIVND (reference sequence). CDR3 in amino acids: CASSMRPGQGNTEAFF. The CDR3 DNA reads as TGTGCCAGTAGTATGAGGCCGGGACAGGGGAACACTGAAGCTTTCTTT.

The rearrangement links TRBV6-2 or TRBV6-3 to TRBJ1-5; TRBD1 agrees at 8 bases. The CDR3 has 17 amino acids. From germline, CDR1 is MNHEY and CDR2 SVGEGT. After removal of 5 bases from V and 5 bases from J, the junction contained 14 bases not matched to a gene. The CDR3 loop reads CASSRGQGLSVDQPQHF. In DNA form, the CDR3 reads TGTGCCAGCAGTCGTGGACAGGGTCTTTCGGTTGATCAGCCCCAGCATTTT.

This sequence joins TRBV28 and TRBJ1-2; TRBD1 matches at 8 bases. V lost 6 bases, J lost 6 bases, and 9 bases stayed unmatched. Germline V gene data show CDR1 as MDHEN and CDR2 as SYDVKM. The CDR3 has 14 amino acids. DNA of the CDR3: TGTGCCAGCAGCTCGGGACAGGTCAAGGATGGCTACACCTTC. Translating it yields CASSSGQVKDGYTF.

CDR3 sequence: CASSQGSGGGNEQFF. In DNA, the CDR3 is TGCGCCAGCAGCCAAGGAAGCGGTGGAGGGAATGAGCAGTTCTTC. The V and J genes are TRBV4-1 and TRBJ2-1; D perhaps matches TRBD2 (6 bases). Germline V gene sequence: CDR1 MGHRA, CDR2 YSYEKL. Deletions cut 1 base from V and 7 bases from J, with 14 bases between. The CDR3 length is 15 residues.

This clone has just a few counts. J is TRBJ2-7 and V is TRBV5-4; 10 bases align to TRBD1. The CDR3 length is 14 residues. Germline V gene lookup returns CDR1 SGHNT and CDR2 YYREEE (reference sequence). The J segment lost 6 bases and the V segment lost 0 bases, leaving 3 bases of the junction unmatched. CDR3 in amino acids: CASSLAGTGVEQYF. In DNA, the CDR3 is TGTGCCAGCAGCTTGGCCGGGACAGGGGTCGAGCAGTACTTC. Filled out from reference TRBV5-4 and TRBJ2-7, the complete variable domain reads ETGVTQSPTHLIKTRGQQVTLRCSSQSGHNTVSWYQQALGQGPQFIFQYYREEENGRGNFPPRFSGLQFPNYSSELNVNALELDDSALYLCASSLAGTGVEQYFGPGTRLTVT.

The V call is TRBV6-6, the J call TRBJ1-5; weak D call: TRBD1 (6 bases). Germline CDR1 and CDR2: MNHNY and SVGAGI (reference sequence). The CDR3 consists of 14 residues. V was pared by 5 bases and J by 5 bases, with 13 bases between. The CDR3 protein is CASSKQGPDQPQHF. The CDR3 coding sequence is TGTGCCAGCAGTAAACAGGGTCCGGATCAGCCCCAGCATTTT.

The rearrangement joins TRBV20-1 to TRBJ1-5; D not resolved. V lost 3 bases and J lost 2, with 11 bases in between. Germline-derived CDR1 and CDR2 are DFQATT and SNEGSKA (reference sequence). The CDR3 covers 14 residues. In DNA form, the CDR3 reads TGCAGTGCTAGTTTTCCAGTCGGCAATCAGCCCCAGCATTTT. It encodes CSASFPVGNQPQHF.

The CDR3 DNA reads TGTGCCAGCAAGGACAGCAATAGCAATCAGCCCCAGCATTTT. Protein: CASKDSNSNQPQHF. This chain joins TRBV2 and TRBJ1-5; D perhaps matches TRBD1 (6 bases). Germline lookup yields CDR1 SNHLY and CDR2 FYNNEI. The length of the CDR3 is 14 residues. Deletions cut 7 bases from V and 0 bases from J, with 10 bases between.

This clone was recorded only once. The CDR3 protein is CASSVGTGGDTEAFF. CDR3 DNA sequence: TGTGCCAGCAGCGTGGGTACAGGGGGCGATACTGAAGCTTTCTTT. The chain is built from TRBV9 and TRBJ1-1, with 9 bases fitting TRBD1. V gave up 2 bases and J gave up 5 bases; unmatched junction bases: 7. The germline V gene has CDR1 SGDLS and CDR2 YYNGEE. This CDR3 comprises 15 residues. The full variable domain, its missing parts supplied by reference TRBV9 and TRBJ1-1, is DSGVTQTPKHLITATGQRVTLRCSPRSGDLSVYWYQQSLDQGLQFLIQYYNGEERAKGNILERFSAQQFPDLHSELNLSSLELGDSALYFCASSVGTGGDTEAFFGQGTRLTVV.

The chain has TRBV5-1 and TRBJ2-2, with a possible D match to TRBD1 (6 bases). The CDR3 loop spans 14 amino acids. Trimming stripped 7 bases from V and 1 base from J, with 11 bases between. CDR1 is SGHRS and CDR2 is YFSETQ in the germline V gene. DNA for the CDR3: TGCGCCAGCCGCCAGGGACAGAACACCGGGGAGCTGTTTTTT. This encodes CASRQGQNTGELFF.

The chain carries TRBV28 and TRBJ2-7, with D possibly TRBD2 on 5 matching bases. CDR3 length: 13 residues. V was trimmed by 6 bases and J by 3 bases, leaving 12 bases between them. CDR1 and CDR2 (germline): MDHEN, SYDVKM. CDR3 loop: CASSQTRHYEQYF. For the CDR3, the DNA is TGTGCCAGCAGCCAAACTAGGCACTACGAGCAGTACTTC.

This clone was detected only a few times. The V and J genes are TRBV7-3 and TRBJ2-5; 7 bases line up with TRBD2. Germline CDR1 and CDR2: SGHTA and FQGTGA. The CDR3 spans 13 residues. The trim removed 5 bases at V and 4 bases at J, leaving 4 bases unmatched. The chain's CDR3 is CASSAGVGETQYF. Here the CDR3 DNA reads TGTGCCAGCAGCGCGGGAGTTGGAGAGACCCAGTACTTC.

This clone was observed a single time. In nucleotides, the CDR3 is TGTGCCAGCAATTCTGGAGGGGGCGGAGCAGTTGAAGCTTTCTTT. It translates to CASNSGGGGAVEAFF. The chain couples TRBV28 to TRBJ1-1; 7 bases agree with TRBD1. J gave up 7 bases and V 7 bases, and 15 bases lay outside the gene matches. The germline V gene has CDR1 MDHEN and CDR2 SYDVKM. There are 15 residues in the CDR3.

This sequence joins TRBV2 and TRBJ2-7; TRBD2 might be the D (6 bases). Germline CDR1 and CDR2: SNHLY and FYNNEI. Trimming removed 2 bases from V and 2 bases from J, with 13 bases in between. This CDR3 has 15 amino acids. In nucleotides, the CDR3 is TGTGCCAGCAGTGAACGATGGACTAAAACCTACGAGCAGTACTTC. Amino acid sequence: CASSERWTKTYEQYF.

The chain recombines TRBV27 with TRBJ1-5, with 8 bases identical to TRBD1. CDR3 length: 14 amino acids. J was trimmed by 6 bases and V by 5 bases; bases with no gene match: 6. Germline V CDR1 and CDR2: MNHEY, SMNVEV (reference sequence). This CDR3 reads CASSPGQGSQPQHF. Here the CDR3 DNA reads TGTGCCAGCAGTCCTGGACAGGGTAGTCAGCCCCAGCATTTT.